This entry lists 13 T cell receptor beta chains sequenced from one sample in a study of CD8+CD57+ T cells in acquired aplastic anemia. Genomic DNA served as template for TCR beta VDJ and CDR3 profiling. A single record per CDR3 protein comes from TCRdb applying MiXCR to the reads. The table lists roughly 150,000 distinct CDR3 sequences, around half of them singletons. The patients chosen for sequencing had shown expansion of CD8+CD57+ cells (detected by flow cytometry). The specimen sequenced was sorted CD4+, CD8+, or CD8+CD57+ T cells (not recorded which) from PBMCs. These receptors came from a human donor with aplastic anemia.

The chain couples TRBV19 to TRBJ2-2; 9 nucleotides line up with TRBD1. V gave up 10 bases and J gave up 6 bases; unmatched junction bases: 6. This CDR3 region has 13 residues. Looked up from germline, CDR1 is LNHDA and CDR2 is SQIVND (reference sequence). CDR3 sequence (DNA): TGTGCCATTAGGGACAGGGAGGCCGGGGAGCTGTTTTTT. Amino acid sequence: CAIRDREAGELFF.

The chain carries TRBV30 and TRBJ1-1; D might be TRBD1 (6 bases). This CDR3 spans 16 amino acids. The ends were cut back, 3 bases at V and 5 bases at J, with 22 bases in the middle. Germline loops: CDR1 GTSNPN, CDR2 SVGIG (reference sequence). CDR3 residues: CAWSAKTGQRGTEAFF. The CDR3 bases are TGTGCCTGGAGCGCAAAGACGGGACAAAGGGGGACTGAAGCTTTCTTT.

In the case of this clonotype: This may stem from a read error, because a much larger clone lies one nucleotide away. V and J are TRBV4-1 and TRBJ2-2, with 11 nucleotides matching TRBD2. Germline V lookup: CDR1 MGHRA, CDR2 YSYEKL. The CDR3 has 18 residues. The CDR3 reads CASSQELAGGPRTGGLFF. The CDR3 bases are TGCGCCAGCAGCCAAGAGTTAGCGGGAGGGCCAAGGACCGGGGGGCTGTTTTTT.

This rearrangement joins TRBV19 to TRBJ2-1, with 9 bases lining up with TRBD1. Germline-derived CDR1 and CDR2 are LNHDA and SQIVND (reference sequence). The J segment lost 8 bases and the V segment lost 2 bases, leaving 4 bases of the junction unmatched. This CDR3 has 14 residues. The DNA for the CDR3 is TGTGCCAGTAGTATAACAGGGGGCCGAGATGAGCAGTTCTTC. Translated: CASSITGGRDEQFF.

The V gene is TRBV20-1, the J gene TRBJ1-6, with TRBD1 matching 8 bases. The CDR3 runs to 13 residues. Per the germline V gene, CDR1 is DFQATT and CDR2 is SNEGSKA (reference sequence). V was pared by 5 bases and J by 9 bases, with 6 bases of the junction left unmatched. CDR3: CSAPGQGRSPLHF. The CDR3, as DNA: TGCAGTGCTCCTGGACAGGGACGTTCACCCCTCCACTTT.

This rearrangement joins TRBV29-1 to TRBJ2-7, with 11 bases that match TRBD1. CDR3 length: 11 amino acids. Trimming took 6 bases from V and 5 from J; bases not matched to a gene: 0. Germline V gene data show CDR1 as SQVTM and CDR2 as ANQGSEA. As DNA, the CDR3 is TGCAGCGTGGGACAGGGGGACGAGCAGTACTTC. Protein product: CSVGQGDEQYF.

This clonotype was found many times. The chain has TRBV5-1 and TRBJ1-1; D is ambiguous. Germline V gene data show CDR1 as SGHRS and CDR2 as YFSETQ. The CDR3 totals 13 residues. Between the trimmed V and J ends, which lost 4 bases and 4 bases, there was a span of 11 bases. CDR3 nucleotide sequence: TGCGCCAGCAGCCTCCAGGAGGGCACTGAAGCTTTCTTT. It yields the protein CASSLQEGTEAFF. The full variable domain, rest sourced from reference TRBV5-1 and TRBJ1-1, is KAGVTQTPRYLIKTRGQQVTLSCSPISGHRSVSWYQQTPGQGLQFLFEYFSETQRNKGNFPGRFSGRQFSNSRSEMNVSTLELGDSALYLCASSLQEGTEAFFGQGTRLTVV.

This clonotype has a count of ten or more. The chain joins TRBV6-4 to TRBJ1-2; D uncertain. The CDR3 length is 13 residues. The V and J ends lost 0 bases and 8 bases respectively, with 10 bases between them. Germline V gene lookup returns CDR1 MRHNA and CDR2 SNTAGT. For the CDR3, the DNA is TGTGCCAGCAGTGACTCAACAGTTGGAGGCTACACCTTC. This sequence encodes CASSDSTVGGYTF.

On this clonotype: A single base separates this from a much larger clone, so it may be a read error. The chain links TRBV6-1 to TRBJ1-5; D remains ambiguous. This CDR3 region has 13 residues. Germline V lookup: CDR1 MNHNS, CDR2 SASEGT. In nucleotides, the CDR3 is TGTGTCAGTACTGGTGGGAGGGATCAGCCCCAGCATTTT. As protein: CVSTGGRDQPQHF.

This clonotype was observed a handful of times. The chain recombines TRBV7-6 with TRBJ2-1; unclear D gene. The CDR3 consists of 13 residues. The germline V gene has CDR1 SGHVS and CDR2 FNYEAQ. Trimming pared 0 bases from V and 10 bases from J, leaving 10 bases between. The CDR3 sequence: CASSLADAREQFF. CDR3 nucleotide sequence: TGTGCCAGCAGCTTAGCTGATGCGAGAGAGCAGTTCTTC.

This clonotype was found many times. The chain recombines TRBV4-2 with TRBJ2-7; 10 bases map to TRBD1. Germline assignment: CDR1 LGHNA and CDR2 YNFKEQ. V lost 4 bases and J lost 5; bases outside the gene matches: 5. This CDR3 is built from 14 residues. The CDR3 DNA is TGTGCCAGCAGCCGGGGACAGGGGCTGGACGAGCAGTACTTC. Protein product: CASSRGQGLDEQYF.

This clonotype was picked up many times. The rearrangement joins TRBV11-2 to TRBJ2-1; 8 bases are shared with TRBD2. Looked up from germline, CDR1 is SGHAT and CDR2 is FQNNGV. The CDR3 runs 14 residues. V shed 1 base and J 6 bases; nucleotides not matched to a gene: 2. Written as DNA, the CDR3 is TGTGCCAGCAGCTTAGGGGGACTAGTCAATGAGCAGTTCTTC. Translated: CASSLGGLVNEQFF.

This clonotype was observed a single time. The V and J genes are TRBV20-1 and TRBJ1-6; 8 bases are a match to TRBD1. The CDR3 consists of 14 residues. Germline values: CDR1 DFQATT, CDR2 SNEGSKA (reference sequence). Trimming removed 0 bases from V and 6 bases from J; junction bases left unmatched: 1. Written as DNA, the CDR3 is TGCAGTGCTAGAGACAGGGGGCTTAATTCACCCCTCCACTTT. Amino acid sequence: CSARDRGLNSPLHF.